The subject of this entry is one T cell receptor beta chain. There are many counts of this clonotype. The antigen it recognizes is unknown. No qualities accompany the bases; no much larger clone lies one base away. The TCR beta CDR3 regions were amplified from the RNA transcripts. The TCR CDR3 was subjected to a first round of RT-PCR using the HTBI primer set and the Qiagen OneStep RT-PCR kit. Libraries were constructed in a second round of multiplex PCR, after which size selection and purification were carried out. Libraries were sequenced paired-end with 100 bp reads on an Illumina HiSeq2000. Per the original workflow: SOAPnuke was used to process the raw data, removing reads that contained adapters or uncalled bases, had a mean Phred below 15, or lacked an exact match to the constant primer or identifier. COPE v1.2.5 was used to merge the high-quality paired reads, and each unique nucleotide sequence was defined as a clonotype. Clonotypes were aligned to IMGT TRBV, TRBD and TRBJ reference segments using MiTCR v1.1. The analysis included only V-J combinations with a frequency above 0.0001, which together covered roughly 99% of the repertoires. The TCS score was defined as F50 (clonal expansion) divided by E x V (chaos), with BLOSUM62-based TCRdist calculated between CDR3 peptides within each V-J. Welch's t-statistics and random forest reduced several hundred V-J features to 13, which were used in a naive Bayes classifier (R e1071). The public sequencing data were trimmed at Q25 with fastp and processed into clonotypes with MiXCR by TCRdb, which kept only in-frame beta chains. Identical CDR3 proteins give one entry, which carries the most common genes and DNA. For this entry, the V and J calls and clone size follow TCRdb and not the study's own pipeline. The table for this sample lists approximately 400,000 distinct CDR3 sequences; just under 15% of them were counted only once. The ten largest clones take up 32% of the sample.

This specimen belongs to a study of T cells in Graves' hyperthyroidism and ophthalmopathy (dated by TCRdb to between 2017 and 2020). Notes on the research overall: Peripheral blood samples were taken at the time of initial diagnosis, prior to any treatment. In addition, the study compared T-cell repertoires in thyroid tissue and in blood from several Graves' hyperthyroidism patients. TCR V-J signatures able to tell the groups apart were searched for in a discovery cohort of 100 patients, of whom over 40 had Graves' ophthalmopathy and 57 had stable Graves' hyperthyroidism. The 75 to 100 discovery patients were divided at random into training and test sets in a 7:3 ratio. After sampling, hyperthyroidism patients received methimazole starting at 30 mg daily, and ophthalmopathy patients received high-dose intravenous methylprednisolone. Prospective prediction of ophthalmopathy was tested in an independent validation cohort of approximately 19 hyperthyroidism patients and 17 patients who later progressed to ophthalmopathy. The paper describes TCR Vbeta CDR3 sequencing of 130 to 150 peripheral blood samples, made up of roughly 40 ophthalmopathy patients, 70 to 75 hyperthyroidism patients and 17 progressor patients. Points the paper makes about the study in general: Sample size was not statistically predetermined, and investigators were not blinded to group allocation. Ophthalmopathy was separated from stable hyperthyroidism by a 13 V-J signature model, with approximately 85% sensitivity and about 84% specificity obtained in cross-validation and 80%/75% obtained in testing. In validation, the model predicted progression to ophthalmopathy a median of about 5.9 months before onset, with roughly 70% sensitivity and 72.22% specificity. Most expanded thyroid clonotypes (frequency above 0.001) were also detected in blood, suggesting blood repertoires may reflect thyroid immune responses.

Stable Graves' hyperthyroidism was defined as no progression to ophthalmopathy during 18 months of follow-up. Hyperthyroidism patients were newly diagnosed, with disease duration under 2 months, and aged 18 to 65 years. Any patient with an uncontrolled infection, another autoimmune disease, pregnancy or lactation was excluded. Diagnoses were established on the basis of clinical symptoms, serum thyroxine and TRAb, thyroid ultrasound, and orbital computed tomography. PBMCs were isolated from 7.5 to 10 ml of fresh peripheral blood by Ficoll-Paque density gradient centrifugation. Total RNA was extracted with Trizol reagent, and quality was checked on an Agilent 2100 Bioanalyzer. This sequence was found in a woman in her twenties or thirties with Graves' hyperthyroidism. Sequenced sample: blood.

At the DNA level, the sequence is TGTGCCAGCTCACATACGGATCAGCCCCAGCATTTT. It codes for CASSHTDQPQHF. This receptor chain uses TRBV18 and TRBJ1-5; no D segment can be confidently identified. Trimming takes 4 bases from V and 5 bases from J, and the germline ends sit 6 bases apart. From the cysteine up to the phenylalanine, the CDR3 has a length of 12 residues. The kept DNA is CDR3 alone, 36 bases in frame from the first base. From the germline V gene, CDR1 is KGHSH and CDR2 is LQKENI.